The source of this TCR beta chain is a study of T cell repertoires in cytomegalovirus infection. Study-level background: Public TCR beta signatures were indicative of both CMV infection and a matching HLA type.

The CDR3 has 11 amino acids. V was clipped by 4 bases and J by 3 bases, with 7 bases between them. From germline, CDR1 is GTSNPN and CDR2 SVGIG (reference sequence). In the case of this clonotype: The antigen is not known.

TCRdb used MiXCR to reprocess the reads, holding one entry per CDR3 protein. The table records some 320,000 distinct CDR3 sequences, roughly 29% of them present only once. The sequence came from a human donor in good health (CMV status not recorded). Some clones in this sample may be carry-over from other donors' samples. The chain carries TRBV30 and TRBJ2-7; no firm D call. The specimen comprised cultured PBMCs, sampled from culture after CMV antigen stimulation. The CDR3 sequence is CAWKGNYEQYF. The CDR3 DNA sequence: TGTGCCTGGAAGGGCAACTACGAGCAGTACTTC. Full variable domain (missing parts from reference TRBV30 and TRBJ2-7): SQTIHQWPATLVQPVGSPLSLECTVEGTSNPNLYWYRQAAGRGLQLLFYSVGIGQISSEVPQNLSASRPQDRQFILSSKKLLLSDSGFYLCAWKGNYEQYFGPGTRLTVT.